The 8 T cell receptor beta chains given below trace back to one sample, sequenced in a study of cytomegalovirus exposure and HLA in healthy donors. The PCR employed 60 Vbeta primers together with 13 Jbeta primers. This table comes from immunoSEQ multiplex PCR, and its TCRdb copy is limited to in-frame clones, with some not included. The table shows over 130,000 clones, with over 60% occurring only once. Material: PBMCs. These receptors were collected from a man in his forties in good health and CMV-seronegative.

This clone appeared a few times. J is TRBJ2-1 and V is TRBV7-9; TRBD2 matches at 11 bases. With 3 bases clipped from V and 6 bases from J, the junction kept 4 bases outside the gene matches. Germline values: CDR1 SEHNR, CDR2 FQNEAQ (reference sequence). This CDR3 spans 15 amino acids. In DNA, the CDR3 is TGTGCCAGCAGCTTCGGGACTAGCGGCGTCAATGAGCAGTTCTTC. Translation gives CASSFGTSGVNEQFF.

Only a few counts were recorded for this clone. The V gene is TRBV14, the J gene TRBJ1-2, with 7 bases aligning to TRBD1. CDR3 length equals 13 residues. Germline-derived CDR1 and CDR2 are SGHDN and FVKESK. J lost 5 bases, V lost 3 bases, and 3 bases had no gene match. CDR3 sequence (DNA): TGTGCCAGCAGCCAGGACAGGAGATATGGCTACACCTTC. Its translation is CASSQDRRYGYTF.

This sequence joins TRBV30 and TRBJ2-3; D is unclear. Germline CDR1 and CDR2: GTSNPN and SVGIG (reference sequence). Between the trimmed V and J ends, which lost 2 bases and 2 bases, there was a span of 5 bases. The CDR3 has 12 amino acids. The CDR3 reads CAWSIITDTQYF. The CDR3 DNA reads as TGTGCCTGGAGTATTATCACAGATACGCAGTATTTT.

V and J are TRBV10-3 and TRBJ2-1; unclear D gene. Germline loops: CDR1 ENHRY, CDR2 SYGVKD. Trimming removed 4 bases at V and 8 bases at J, with 15 bases between. The length of the CDR3 is 14 residues. This CDR3 is CAISGGELIDEQFF. As DNA, the CDR3 is TGTGCCATCAGTGGAGGAGAGTTGATCGATGAGCAGTTCTTC.

V gene TRBV19 combines with J gene TRBJ2-2; 8 positions agree with TRBD1. Germline V CDR1 and CDR2: LNHDA, SQIVND (reference sequence). J gave up 1 base and V 6 bases, and 1 base lay outside the gene matches. This CDR3 is built from 14 residues. CDR3 DNA sequence: TGTGCCAGTAGAGGACAGGGGAACACCGGGGAGCTGTTTTTT. Encoded protein: CASRGQGNTGELFF.

V gene TRBV5-6 combines with J gene TRBJ1-1, with D maybe TRBD1 (5 bases). The germline V gene encodes CDR1 SGHDT and CDR2 YYEEEE. Deletions cut 0 bases from V and 6 bases from J, with 9 bases between. The CDR3 extends over 13 amino acids. The CDR3 DNA follows: TGTGCCAGCAGCTTGGCAGACAGCTCTGAAGCTTTCTTT. This gives the protein CASSLADSSEAFF.

The rearrangement joins TRBV30 to TRBJ2-1, with 7 bases fitting TRBD2. J gave up 2 bases and V 5 bases, and 6 bases lay outside the gene matches. The CDR3 is 14 residues long. Looked up from germline, CDR1 is GTSNPN and CDR2 is SVGIG (reference sequence). This CDR3 reads CAWGREGPYNEQFF. The CDR3 DNA reads as TGTGCCTGGGGGAGGGAGGGCCCCTACAATGAGCAGTTCTTC.

The rearrangement uses TRBV7-2 and TRBJ2-7; TRBD2 matches 10 bases. CDR3 length equals 15 residues. Germline CDR1 and CDR2: SGHTA and FQGNSA. The trim removed 4 bases at V and 2 bases at J, leaving 5 bases unmatched. CDR3 sequence (DNA): TGTGCCAGCAGCTCACCTAGCGGGGGAGCCTACGAGCAGTACTTC. Translation gives CASSSPSGGAYEQYF.